These 32 T cell receptor beta chains originate from one sample sequenced in a study of blood T cell repertoires in COVID-19. Sequencing was performed with immunoSEQ multiplex PCR; in TCRdb, only in-frame clones are kept and a portion is missing. The sample contains under 300,000 clones, 86% of which appear only once. The specimen sequenced was peripheral blood. The receptors stem from a woman between 65 and 79 years old with COVID-19, enrolled during active disease.

The rearrangement joins TRBV19 to TRBJ1-5, with TRBD1 as a possible D gene (5 bases). Germline V CDR1 and CDR2: LNHDA, SQIVND (reference sequence). The V end was cut by 6 bases, the J end by 7 bases, with 16 bases between. CDR3 length equals 14 residues. CDR3 amino acids: CASRSLGGGQPQHF. The DNA of the CDR3 is TGTGCCAGTAGATCCCTGGGGGGAGGCCAGCCCCAGCATTTT.

The chain joins TRBV2 to TRBJ2-5, with D possibly being TRBD2 (7 bases). The CDR3 length is 16 residues. V was trimmed by 9 bases and J by 2 bases, leaving 22 bases between them. Germline loops: CDR1 SNHLY, CDR2 FYNNEI. Here the CDR3 DNA reads TGTGCCAGAGGGGGAGGGGCGGTTCGGGGACAAGAGACCCAGTACTTC. Amino acids: CARGGGAVRGQETQYF.

The chain has TRBV5-1 and TRBJ2-7, with TRBD1 as a possible D gene (6 bases). V lost 1 base and J 3 bases, leaving 14 bases between the germline ends. This CDR3 comprises 15 residues. The germline V gene encodes CDR1 SGHRS and CDR2 YFSETQ. The DNA for the CDR3 is TGCGCCAGCAGCTTGTCTTCAGGGGACCTCTACGAGCAGTACTTC. This sequence encodes CASSLSSGDLYEQYF.

This sequence joins TRBV27 and TRBJ1-6; possibly TRBD1 for D (5 bases). The CDR3 has 15 amino acids. Germline CDR1 and CDR2: MNHEY and SMNVEV (reference sequence). V lost 2 bases and J lost 10, with 15 bases in between. The DNA of the CDR3 is TGTGCCAGCAGTTTAGGAACAGGCCAGGGATCACCCCTCCACTTT. It translates to CASSLGTGQGSPLHF.

The DNA for the CDR3 is TGTGCCAGCAGCGGCTTACTAGCGGGGGACCTAGAAATCACAGATACGCAGTATTTT. Amino acid sequence: CASSGLLAGDLEITDTQYF. This chain uses TRBV9 with TRBJ2-3; the match to TRBD2 covers 11 bases. V trimming: 3 bases; J trimming: 2 bases; junction bases outside the gene matches: 14. Looked up from germline, CDR1 is SGDLS and CDR2 is YYNGEE. The CDR3 totals 19 residues.

The chain couples TRBV15 to TRBJ2-7; TRBD1 matches at 11 bases. J lost 7 bases, V lost 5 bases, and 10 bases had no gene match. This CDR3 is 15 amino acids long. The V gene's germline CDR1 is LNHNV and CDR2 YYDKDF (reference sequence). Here the CDR3 reads CATSLTRTGGKEQYF. In DNA form, the CDR3 reads TGTGCCACCAGCTTAACCCGGACAGGGGGCAAGGAGCAGTACTTC.

Only one count was recorded for this clone. The chain joins TRBV24-1 to TRBJ2-7; possibly TRBD1 for D (6 bases). CDR3 length: 14 amino acids. Trimming cost V 4 bases and J 1 base, with 10 bases left between them. Germline V lookup: CDR1 KGHDR, CDR2 SFDVKD. The CDR3 DNA reads as TGTGCCACCAGTGAGACAGGTAATTCCTACGAGCAGTACTTC. This codes for CATSETGNSYEQYF.

The chain uses TRBV7-2 and TRBJ1-6, with no clear D. V was trimmed by 7 bases and J by 7 bases, leaving 14 bases between them. The CDR3 runs to 14 residues. Germline CDR1 reads SGHTA; CDR2 reads FQGNSA. The CDR3 loop is CASILSSGNSPLHF. CDR3 in DNA: TGTGCCAGCATCCTTTCTTCGGGGAATTCACCCCTCCACTTT.

The chain carries TRBV5-1 and TRBJ2-7; 7 bases agree with TRBD1. The ends lost 4 bases at V and 3 bases at J; junction bases unmatched: 4. CDR3 length: 13 residues. The germline gives CDR1 SGHRS, CDR2 YFSETQ. This CDR3 is CASSNQGDYEQYF. CDR3 coding DNA: TGCGCCAGCAGCAATCAGGGGGACTACGAGCAGTACTTC.

The J gene is TRBJ2-3, the V gene TRBV9; TRBD1 agrees at 10 bases. The V gene end was trimmed by 4 bases and the J gene end by 4 bases; junction bases not matched to a gene: 9. Per the germline V gene, CDR1 is SGDLS and CDR2 is YYNGEE. The CDR3 extends over 16 amino acids. The CDR3 sequence: CASSPTGQGKADTQYF. CDR3 DNA: TGTGCCAGCAGCCCGACGGGACAGGGGAAGGCAGATACGCAGTATTTT.

J is TRBJ1-4 and V is TRBV7-9; TRBD1 matches 12 bases. Germline values: CDR1 SEHNR, CDR2 FQNEAQ (reference sequence). This CDR3 region has 16 residues. After removal of 4 bases from V and 7 bases from J, the junction contained 7 bases not matched to a gene. The CDR3: CASSSGTGGGGEKLFF. The CDR3 bases are TGTGCCAGCAGCTCCGGGACAGGGGGCGGAGGTGAAAAACTGTTTTTT. Full variable domain (outside the CDR3, taken from reference TRBV7-9 and TRBJ1-4): DTGVSQNPRHKITKRGQNVTFRCDPISEHNRLYWYRQTLGQGPEFLTYFQNEAQLEKSRLLSDRFSAERPKGSFSTLEIQRTEQGDSAMYLCASSSGTGGGGEKLFFGSGTQLSVL.

Remarks on this clone: Other DNA sequences in this sample translate to the same CDR3. The genes are TRBV2 and TRBJ1-1; D not resolved. This CDR3 comprises 13 residues. Trimming shortened V by 4 bases and J by 1 base, and 7 bases separated the two germline ends. From germline, CDR1 is SNHLY and CDR2 FYNNEI. CDR3 sequence (DNA): TGTGCCAGCAGTGGGCGGGGGAACACTGAAGCTTTCTTT. Translation: CASSGRGNTEAFF.

The V and J genes are TRBV2 and TRBJ2-7, with TRBD1 matching 7 bases. Unmatched junction bases numbered 5, after V lost 4 bases and J lost 2 bases. The germline V gene encodes CDR1 SNHLY and CDR2 FYNNEI. The CDR3 sequence is 14 residues long. The CDR3 DNA sequence: TGTGCCAGCAGTGCGGGACAGTCCCCCTACGAGCAGTACTTC. Protein sequence: CASSAGQSPYEQYF.

The V and J genes are TRBV27 and TRBJ1-2; tentatively, D is TRBD1 (6 bases). CDR3 length: 14 residues. V lost 6 bases and J 4 bases, leaving 15 bases between the germline ends. Germline V gene data show CDR1 as MNHEY and CDR2 as SMNVEV (reference sequence). The CDR3 protein is CASSPTGKRYGYTF. As DNA, the CDR3 is TGTGCCAGCAGCCCGACAGGAAAGCGCTATGGCTACACCTTC.

V is TRBV5-1 and J is TRBJ2-7; 13 bases line up with TRBD2. The CDR3 sequence is 15 residues long. V was pared by 2 bases and J by 3 bases, with 2 bases of the junction left unmatched. The germline V gene encodes CDR1 SGHRS and CDR2 YFSETQ. DNA for the CDR3: TGCGCCAGCAGCTTCGGGACTAGCGGGGTCTACGAGCAGTACTTC. Translation: CASSFGTSGVYEQYF.

This rearrangement joins TRBV19 to TRBJ2-7; 10 bases line up with TRBD1. V lost 6 bases to trimming and J lost 0 bases; unmatched junction nucleotides: 5. Germline values: CDR1 LNHDA, CDR2 SQIVND (reference sequence). The CDR3 extends over 15 amino acids. CDR3 sequence: CASRDRGMSSYEQYF. Written as DNA, the CDR3 is TGTGCCAGTAGGGACAGGGGGATGAGCTCCTACGAGCAGTACTTC.

The chain is built from TRBV29-1 and TRBJ1-3; weak D call: TRBD1 (5 bases). CDR1 and CDR2 from the germline V gene are SQVTM and ANQGSEA. The CDR3 sequence is 14 residues long. Trimming took off 4 bases at V and 1 base at J, with 11 bases between the two ends. CDR3 nucleotide sequence: TGCAGCGTTGTGGACACCCCGTCTGGAAACACCATATATTTT. Translating it yields CSVVDTPSGNTIYF.

The V call is TRBV2, the J call TRBJ1-1; D might be TRBD1 (5 bases). Germline V gene sequence: CDR1 SNHLY, CDR2 FYNNEI. V lost 6 bases and J lost 0, with 11 bases in between. The CDR3 loop spans 14 amino acids. The CDR3 loop reads CASSRAGLNTEAFF. CDR3 in DNA: TGTGCCAGCAGCCGCGCGGGGCTGAACACTGAAGCTTTCTTT.

The chain employs TRBV2 and TRBJ2-6; a weak D match, TRBD2 (6 bases). Germline V gene data show CDR1 as SNHLY and CDR2 as FYNNEI. This CDR3 is built from 17 residues. With 6 bases removed from V and 0 bases from J, the gap between germline ends came to 15 bases. The CDR3 sequence: CASSLRDSVSGANVLTF. CDR3 coding DNA: TGTGCCAGCAGCCTCAGGGACTCCGTCTCTGGGGCCAACGTCCTGACTTTC.

The V call is TRBV28, the J call TRBJ2-7; no definite D call. The CDR3 totals 11 residues. Trimming took off 5 bases at V and 3 bases at J, with 5 bases between the two ends. The germline CDR1 and CDR2 sequences are MDHEN and SYDVKM. DNA of the CDR3: TGTGCCAGCAGTAATTACTACGAGCAGTACTTC. Protein product: CASSNYYEQYF.

The V gene is TRBV7-9, the J gene TRBJ2-1, with 9 bases matching TRBD2. The CDR3 totals 16 residues. After removal of 2 bases from V and 8 bases from J, the junction contained 10 bases not matched to a gene. CDR1 SEHNR and CDR2 FQNEAQ come from the germline V gene (reference sequence). CDR3 residues: CASSLTRASGTDEQFF. The CDR3, as DNA: TGTGCCAGCAGCTTAACGAGGGCTAGCGGGACGGATGAGCAGTTCTTC.

The chain employs TRBV18 and TRBJ2-3; 7 bases match TRBD1. The CDR3 consists of 17 residues. The V segment lost 0 bases and the J segment 2 bases; nucleotides outside the gene matches: 8. The germline CDR1 and CDR2 sequences are KGHSH and LQKENI. CDR3 DNA: TGTGCCAGCTCACCACCGTCTATAACAGGGGACACAGATACGCAGTATTTT. Translating it yields CASSPPSITGDTDTQYF.

V usage is TRBV29-1 and J usage is TRBJ1-1; D not resolved. V dropped 8 bases and J dropped 4 bases, with 17 bases sitting between them. The CDR3 runs 13 residues. Germline V CDR1 and CDR2: SQVTM, ANQGSEA. The CDR3, as DNA: TGCAGCATCCTTCGGGAGGTCGGCACTGAAGCTTTCTTT. Translated, it gives CSILREVGTEAFF.

This chain links TRBV5-8 with TRBJ2-7; D uncertain. The ends were cut back, 0 bases at V and 3 bases at J, with 10 bases in the middle. The CDR3 loop spans 14 amino acids. Germline values: CDR1 SGHTS, CDR2 YDEGEE. CDR3 nucleotides: TGTGCCAGCAGCTTGGAGCCAGGCCTCTACGAGCAGTACTTC. Translating it yields CASSLEPGLYEQYF.

V usage is TRBV7-6 and J usage is TRBJ2-7; D is uncertain. The germline gives CDR1 SGHVS, CDR2 FNYEAQ. Trimming stripped 8 bases from V and 0 bases from J, with 11 bases between. The CDR3 contains 13 residues. As DNA, the CDR3 is TGTGCCAGCGGCGGATTTGACTCCTACGAGCAGTACTTC. It yields the protein CASGGFDSYEQYF.

This rearrangement joins TRBV7-9 to TRBJ1-6, with D unresolved. Trimming took off 5 bases at V and 4 bases at J, with 12 bases between the two ends. There are 15 residues in the CDR3. CDR1 is SEHNR, CDR2 FQNEAQ, per germline (reference sequence). CDR3: CASSPLTGYNSPLHF. DNA for the CDR3: TGTGCCAGCAGCCCCCTAACGGGTTATAATTCACCCCTCCACTTT.

The chain joins TRBV3-1 (or the pseudogene TRBV3-2) to TRBJ2-2, with 7 positions matching TRBD1. Germline V gives CDR1 LGHDT, CDR2 YNNKEL (reference sequence). The CDR3 runs to 15 residues. The ends lost 4 bases at V and 2 bases at J; junction bases unmatched: 4. CDR3 DNA: TGTGCCAGCAGCCCACGACAGGGAAACACCGGGGAGCTGTTTTTT. This gives the protein CASSPRQGNTGELFF.

CDR3 DNA: TGTGCCAGCAGCTTGGCGGGGGTTAAGAATTCACCCCTCCACTTT. Translating gives CASSLAGVKNSPLHF. V gene TRBV5-8 combines with J gene TRBJ1-6; D perhaps matches TRBD1 (5 bases). The germline V gene has CDR1 SGHTS and CDR2 YDEGEE. The CDR3 has 15 amino acids. V was cut by 0 bases and J by 7 bases, with 11 bases left in between. Together with reference TRBV5-8 and TRBJ1-6, the CDR3 gives the full variable domain: EAGVTQSPTHLIKTRGQQATLRCSPISGHTSVYWYQQALGLGLQFLLWYDEGEERNRGNFPPRFSGRQFPNYSSELNVNALELEDSALYLCASSLAGVKNSPLHFGNGTRLTVT.

The V call is TRBV5-1, the J call TRBJ2-1; 11 bases are shared with TRBD2. The CDR3 totals 16 residues. The V gene end was trimmed by 0 bases and the J gene end by 5 bases; junction bases not matched to a gene: 4. Germline V gene sequence: CDR1 SGHRS, CDR2 YFSETQ. CDR3 nucleotides: TGCGCCAGCAGCTTGGCTGGGACTAGCGGTAACAATGAGCAGTTCTTC. As protein: CASSLAGTSGNNEQFF.

The rearrangement joins TRBV5-4 to TRBJ1-1, with 8 bases identical to TRBD1. V dropped 4 bases and J dropped 5; count of bases not matched to a gene: 10. Germline CDR1 SGHNT, CDR2 YYREEE (reference sequence). The CDR3 is made up of 15 amino acids. The CDR3 DNA reads as TGTGCCAGCAGCCCCCTCCCAGGGGGCTGGACTGAAGCTTTCTTT. Its protein is CASSPLPGGWTEAFF.

CDR3 loop: CSVQGKMETQYF. CDR3 nucleotides: TGCAGCGTTCAGGGAAAGATGGAGACCCAGTACTTC. The rearrangement uses TRBV29-1 and TRBJ2-5; perhaps TRBD1 as D (5 bases). The CDR3 has 12 amino acids. Germline CDR1 SQVTM, CDR2 ANQGSEA. Trimming removed 5 bases from V and 5 bases from J, with 12 bases in between.

The CDR3 region is CASSIWGEDTEAFF. In DNA form, the CDR3 reads TGTGCCAGTAGTATTTGGGGAGAGGACACTGAAGCTTTCTTT. V and J are TRBV19 and TRBJ1-1; D gene uncertain. The CDR3 totals 14 residues. CDR1 and CDR2 from the germline V gene are LNHDA and SQIVND (reference sequence). V was clipped by 3 bases and J by 3 bases, with 11 bases between them.